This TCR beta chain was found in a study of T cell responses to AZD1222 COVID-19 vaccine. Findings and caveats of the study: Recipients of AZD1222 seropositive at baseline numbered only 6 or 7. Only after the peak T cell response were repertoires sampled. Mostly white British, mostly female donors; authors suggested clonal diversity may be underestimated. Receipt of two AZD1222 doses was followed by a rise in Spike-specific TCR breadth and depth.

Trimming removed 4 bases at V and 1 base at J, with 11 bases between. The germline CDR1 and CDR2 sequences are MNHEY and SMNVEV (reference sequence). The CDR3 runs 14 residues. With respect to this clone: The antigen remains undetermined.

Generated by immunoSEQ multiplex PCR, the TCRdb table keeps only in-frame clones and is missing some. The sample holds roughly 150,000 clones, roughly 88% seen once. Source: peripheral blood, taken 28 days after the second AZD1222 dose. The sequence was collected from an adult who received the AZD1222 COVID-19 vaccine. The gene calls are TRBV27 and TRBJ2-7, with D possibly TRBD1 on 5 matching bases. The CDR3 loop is CASSWGTASYEQYF. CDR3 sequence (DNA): TGTGCCAGCAGTTGGGGCACCGCATCCTACGAGCAGTACTTC.